The T cell receptor beta chain described here comes from a study of T cell changes during pregnancy in multiple sclerosis. The assay was immunoSEQ multiplex PCR, and TCRdb's table has in-frame clones only and misses some. Of over 15,000 clones detected, about four fifths appear once; the ten largest clones hold over 8%. Per germline, CDR1 SGHAT and CDR2 FQNNGV. Trimming took off 4 bases at V and 0 bases at J, with 13 bases between the two ends. The CDR3 spans 16 residues. The sample in question was CD8+ T cells from peripheral blood mononuclear cells, obtained in the second trimester of pregnancy. The clonotype was recovered from a female donor in good health, enrolled as a control in a pregnancy study. The rearrangement joins TRBV11-2 to TRBJ1-5; D gene uncertain. The CDR3 DNA follows: TGTGCCAGCAGCTCAGAAGTTAGTAATAGCAATCAGCCCCAGCATTTT. Residues: CASSSEVSNSNQPQHF.